This record covers a single T cell receptor beta chain. This sample was included in a study of cytomegalovirus exposure and HLA in healthy donors. Germline-derived CDR1 and CDR2 are SGHTS and YDEGEE. The CDR3 covers 17 residues. V gave up 0 bases and J gave up 3 bases, with 19 bases separating them. The method was immunoSEQ multiplex PCR; TCRdb's version includes in-frame clones alone and lacks a portion of them. The sample lists 190,000 or so clones, about 80% seen once, with approximately 3% in the top ten. V gene TRBV5-8 combines with J gene TRBJ2-7; D unresolved. The source material was PBMCs. The receptor was isolated from a young woman in good health and CMV-seropositive. The CDR3 DNA reads as TGTGCCAGCAGCTTGGTGCAGATTCCTTTTATTCTCTACGAGCAGTACTTC. As protein: CASSLVQIPFILYEQYF.